Sequencing of this T cell receptor (beta chain) was carried out in a study of spatial heterogeneity in lung cancer. The study's findings and limits: Tumoral mutation counts were tracked by counts of expanded intratumoral alpha and beta TCRs.

Time point meaning: sample taken at primary tumor resection. Ten or more counts support this clonotype. The antigen remains unidentified. One entry per CDR3 protein, called by TCRdb with MiXCR from the 5' RACE reads. The profile shows fewer than 10,000 distinct CDR3 sequences, more than 4.5% of them singletons. The receptor's source is a female donor with early-stage non-small cell lung cancer. The sequencing used lung tumor tissue, collected at surgery.

CDR3 bases: TGTGCCAGCAGCTTAGAGGGCGGGAGTTATTACGAGCAGTACTTC. It specifies CASSLEGGSYYEQYF. The rearrangement uses TRBV7-2 and TRBJ2-7, with 7 nucleotides matching TRBD2. This CDR3 has 15 amino acids. After removal of 1 base from V and 4 bases from J, the junction contained 7 bases not matched to a gene. CDR1 and CDR2 from the germline V gene are SGHTA and FQGNSA. Together with reference TRBV7-2 and TRBJ2-7, the CDR3 gives the full variable domain: GAGVSQSPSNKVTEKGKDVELRCDPISGHTALYWYRQSLGQGLEFLIYFQGNSAPDKSGLPSDRFSAERTGGSVSTLTIQRTQQEDSAVYLCASSLEGGSYYEQYFGPGTRLTVT.